The present T cell receptor (beta chain) was sequenced within a study of blood T cell repertoires in COVID-19. Study overall: From the United States, Italy and Spain came samples of acute and convalescent COVID-19. Sample material is recorded as cDNA or gDNA derived from T cells, B-cell-depleted T cells, or PBMCs.

Looked up from germline, CDR1 is KGHSH and CDR2 is LQKENI. V lost 3 bases and J 4 bases, leaving 4 bases between the germline ends. The CDR3 contains 12 residues. Authors' data handling: Amplified reference gene primers provided the basis for estimating nucleated cell counts. Produced via immunoSEQ multiplex PCR; TCRdb's table is partial and in-frame only. That table is the source of V, J and clone size, and D and trimming were worked out from the DNA. There are some 290,000 clones in the sample; 81% occur only once, and over 2.5% lies in the top ten. This clonotype was sampled from a woman aged 55-69 years with active or convalescent COVID-19. The chain recombines TRBV18 with TRBJ1-5; D unresolved. Input material: peripheral blood. Here the CDR3 DNA reads TGTGCCAGCTCACCCACAAATCAGCCCCAGCATTTT. Translated, it gives CASSPTNQPQHF. Full variable domain (outside the CDR3, taken from reference TRBV18 and TRBJ1-5): NAGVMQNPRHLVRRRGQEARLRCSPMKGHSHVYWYRQLPEEGLKFMVYLQKENIIDESGMPKERFSAEFPKEGPSILRIQQVVRGDSAAYFCASSPTNQPQHFGDGTRLSIL.